Given below is one T cell receptor (beta chain) in context. These data originate in a study of blood T cell repertoires in COVID-19. The wider study: The analysed material was cDNA or gDNA that came from T cells, B-cell-depleted T cells, or PBMCs.

The length of the CDR3 is 15 residues. Per the germline V gene, CDR1 is SSHAT and CDR2 is FNYEAQ (reference sequence). V lost 5 bases to trimming and J lost 9 bases; unmatched junction nucleotides: 11. How the authors handled the data: Reference gene primer amplification gave nucleated cell count estimates. Sequencing was performed with immunoSEQ multiplex PCR; in TCRdb, only in-frame clones are kept and a portion is missing. The DNA was the basis for D and trimming; V, J and clone size are from that table. Here the sample spans 70,000 to 85,000 clones, roughly nine tenths being singletons. Sequencing used peripheral blood. The TCR originated in a woman aged 55-75 years with acute or convalescent COVID-19. This chain joins TRBV7-7 and TRBJ2-1; TRBD1 matches at 9 bases. The CDR3 here is CASSLTGGTPSEQFF. The CDR3 nucleotides read TGTGCCAGCAGCCTTACAGGGGGCACCCCCAGTGAGCAGTTCTTC. Combining the CDR3 with reference TRBV7-7 and TRBJ2-1 gives the whole variable domain GAGVSQSPRYKVTKRGQDVTLRCDPISSHATLYWYQQALGQGPEFLTYFNYEAQPDKSGLPSDRFSAERPEGSISTLTIQRTEQRDSAMYRCASSLTGGTPSEQFFGPGTRLTVL.